This TCR beta chain was sequenced for a study of technical replicates of blood from a handful of donors. Measured with immunoSEQ multiplex PCR; TCRdb has only the in-frame clones, and not every one. The sample contains 15,000 to 20,000 clones, 80% to 90% of which appear only once. CDR1 is MNHNS and CDR2 is SASEGT in the germline V gene. V was shortened by 6 bases and J by 5 bases, with 5 bases between the two germline ends. The CDR3 is made up of 11 amino acids. The origin of this receptor is a human donor in good health. Sample: PBMCs. The rearrangement joins TRBV6-1 to TRBJ1-5; D unclear. The CDR3 DNA reads as TGTGCCAGCAGCGTCGATCAGCCCCAGCATTTT. Its translation is CASSVDQPQHF.